This TCR beta chain was found in a study of graft-versus-host responses after intestinal transplantation. Whole-study findings and limits: Early declines in HvG clones that occurred post-transplant were associated with peak circulating GvH clone levels.

The length of the CDR3 is 16 residues. In germline, CDR1 is SGHTS, CDR2 YDEGEE. V lost 4 bases to trimming and J lost 8 bases; unmatched junction nucleotides: 13. Notes on this clone: Its antigen is undetermined.

This table comes from immunoSEQ multiplex PCR, and its TCRdb copy is limited to in-frame clones, with some not included. The repertoire holds over 75,000 clones, with about 87% as singletons. The chain links TRBV5-8 to TRBJ2-1; TRBD1 aligns across 9 bases. The sequences come from unstimulated CD4+ T cells sorted from spleen or lymph node cells, collected before transplant. The receptor was derived from a human donor who was the organ donor for an intestinal transplant. The CDR3 DNA reads TGTGCCAGCAGCCCGAGCAAAACAGGGGGCATTGATGAGCAGTTCTTC. This sequence encodes CASSPSKTGGIDEQFF.